This T cell receptor beta chain originates from a study of T cell clonality in common variable immunodeficiency. As for this clone: The read terminates 3 residues before the CDR3 end, so the remaining end is supplied by the germline J gene.

The protocol was immunoSEQ multiplex PCR, while the TCRdb copy is restricted to in-frame clones and leaves out a portion. Sampling found about 32,000 clones, none seen once. With 6 bases removed from V and 2 bases from J, the gap between germline ends came to 14 bases. Germline CDR1 SNHLY, CDR2 FYNNEI. CDR3 length: 15 amino acids. This chain joins TRBV2 and TRBJ2-1, with D perhaps TRBD1 (5 bases). The sequence derives from a person aged 18 to 75 in good health. The sequencing sample was made of peripheral blood mononuclear cells. The sequenced CDR3 bases are TGTGCCAGCAGCCCCACAGGTGCTACCTACAATGAG. Translated, it gives CASSPTGATYNE. From start to end, the CDR3 is CASSPTGATYNEQFF.